This entry features one T cell receptor (beta chain) sequence. No antigen is known for it. The record originates from a study of T cell responses to AZD1222 COVID-19 vaccine. Findings and limits, study-wide: Researchers took repertoire samples only after the peak T cell response had come. White British people made up most donors, females outnumbered males, and clonal diversity was possibly underestimated. Seropositive AZD1222 recipients at baseline numbered only five or six. Vaccine-associated CD4 TCRs spanned spike, dominant at 160-218 and 743-854.

V lost 2 bases, J lost 2 bases, and 3 bases stayed unmatched. Germline values: CDR1 MDHEN, CDR2 SYDVKM. The CDR3 has 15 residues. Data came from immunoSEQ multiplex PCR; TCRdb stores just in-frame clones and leaves some out. This table has about 84,000 clones, around 88% appearing once. Sequencing was performed on peripheral blood, taken 28 days after the second AZD1222 dose. The V and J genes are TRBV28 and TRBJ2-5, with 9 nucleotides matching TRBD1. The sequence derives from an adult who received the AZD1222 COVID-19 vaccine. The CDR3 DNA follows: TGTGCCAGCAGTTTACCCGGGACAGGGCAAGAGACCCAGTACTTC. This gives the protein CASSLPGTGQETQYF.